Ten or more counts support the clone carrying this T cell receptor (beta chain). Its antigen is as yet unknown. There are 15 residues in the CDR3. The germline V gene encodes CDR1 SGHAT and CDR2 FQNNGV. V dropped 5 bases and J dropped 5; count of bases not matched to a gene: 6. The sample is drawn from a study of human T cells and chemical hapten exposure. About the research overall: Doses of diphenylcyclopropenone went to the patients' scalps weekly throughout the roughly 22-week study. Study observations and caveats: TCRs at a frequency above 1 in 1000 stayed unchanged with DPC sensitization.

Indicated time point: pre-sensitization, week 0. Documented treatment: therapeutic diphenylcyclopropenone sensitization with weekly scalp DPC. TCRdb reprocessed the RACE reads via MiXCR and lists one record per CDR3 protein. The sample has 50,000 to 70,000 distinct CDR3 sequences; over 9% are singletons. This TCR derives from a man in his forties with alopecia areata. Some clones in this sample may be carry-over from other donors' samples. V usage is TRBV11-2 and J usage is TRBJ2-2, with 9 bases that match TRBD2. This material consisted of whole blood, taken in connection with sensitization to the hapten diphenylcyclopropenone (DPC). For the CDR3, the DNA is TGTGCCAGCAGCCCGGGACTAGCATCGACCGGGGAGCTGTTTTTT. Protein: CASSPGLASTGELFF. The complete variable domain, with remaining parts taken from reference TRBV11-2 and TRBJ2-2, reads EAGVAQSPRYKIIEKRQSVAFWCNPISGHATLYWYQQILGQGPKLLIQFQNNGVVDDSQLPKDRFSAERLKGVDSTLKIQPAKLEDSAVYLCASSPGLASTGELFFGEGSRLTVL.